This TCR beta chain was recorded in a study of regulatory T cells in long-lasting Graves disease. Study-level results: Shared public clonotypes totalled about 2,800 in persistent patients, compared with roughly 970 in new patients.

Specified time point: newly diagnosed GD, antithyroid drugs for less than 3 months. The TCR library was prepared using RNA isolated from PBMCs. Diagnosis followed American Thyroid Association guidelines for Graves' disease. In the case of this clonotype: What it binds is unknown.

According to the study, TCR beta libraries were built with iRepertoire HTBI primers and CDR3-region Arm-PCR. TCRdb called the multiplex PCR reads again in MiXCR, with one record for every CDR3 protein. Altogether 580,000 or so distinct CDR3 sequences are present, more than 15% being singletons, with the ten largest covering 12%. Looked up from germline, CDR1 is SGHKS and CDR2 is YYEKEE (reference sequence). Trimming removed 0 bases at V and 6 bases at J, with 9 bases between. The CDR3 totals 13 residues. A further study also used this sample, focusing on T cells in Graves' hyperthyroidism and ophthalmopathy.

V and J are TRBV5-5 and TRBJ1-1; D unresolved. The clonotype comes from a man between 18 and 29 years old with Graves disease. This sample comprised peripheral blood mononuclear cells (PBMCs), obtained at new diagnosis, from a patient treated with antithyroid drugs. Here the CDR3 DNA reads TGTGCCAGCAGCTTGGGGGTGTCCCCTGAAGCTTTCTTT. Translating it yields CASSLGVSPEAFF.